A single sample is the source of the 10 T cell receptor beta chains below, sequenced in a study of T cell responses to AZD1222 COVID-19 vaccine. Only in-frame clones appear in the TCRdb table, and some are missing; sequencing was by immunoSEQ multiplex PCR. The sample shows about 130,000 clones, roughly 93% of them seen only once. The specimen comprised peripheral blood, sampled on day 0 of AZD1222 vaccination. Receptor source: an adult in good health.

The genes are TRBV4-1 and TRBJ2-7; no clear D gene. Germline V gene data show CDR1 as MGHRA and CDR2 as YSYEKL. CDR3 length equals 14 residues. Trimming took 1 base from V and 0 from J, leaving 7 bases between them. CDR3 coding DNA: TGCGCCAGCAGCCAAGGCTGGGACTCCTACGAGCAGTACTTC. It translates to CASSQGWDSYEQYF.

The chain recombines TRBV7-3 with TRBJ1-1, with D uncertain. CDR3 size: 14 residues. V was pared by 5 bases and J by 5 bases, with 15 bases between. The germline V gene encodes CDR1 SGHTA and CDR2 FQGTGA. The CDR3 nucleotides are TGTGCCAGCAGCCCCCGGCCTGGAGATACTGAAGCTTTCTTT. This encodes CASSPRPGDTEAFF.

In this sample, this clone turned up a few times. This chain uses TRBV5-1 with TRBJ2-1; no firm D call. CDR3 length equals 13 residues. From germline, CDR1 is SGHRS and CDR2 YFSETQ. V was pared by 0 bases and J by 7 bases, with 8 bases between. As DNA, the CDR3 is TGCGCCAGCAGCTTGGATTTGGCGAATGAGCAGTTCTTC. Encoded protein: CASSLDLANEQFF.

V and J are TRBV5-5 and TRBJ1-3; perhaps TRBD1 as D (5 bases). Germline V gives CDR1 SGHKS, CDR2 YYEKEE (reference sequence). This CDR3 has 15 amino acids. The ends were cut back, 2 bases at V and 0 bases at J, with 9 bases in the middle. The CDR3 DNA reads as TGTGCCAGCAGCTTTGGGACTATCTCTGGAAACACCATATATTTT. It yields the protein CASSFGTISGNTIYF.

This sequence joins TRBV12-1 and TRBJ1-1; the D call in the table, TRBD1, was not verified against the DNA. TRBV12-1 is an annotated pseudogene. The length of the CDR3 is 14 residues. The CDR3 DNA is TGTGCCAGCAGCTACCACAGGGGAGGCACTGAAGCTTTCTTT. It translates to CASSYHRGGTEAFF.

This clone has only a few counts. This chain joins TRBV18 and TRBJ2-7, with a possible D match to TRBD2 (6 bases). This CDR3 spans 15 amino acids. CDR1 KGHSH and CDR2 LQKENI come from the germline V gene. V was cut by 3 bases and J by 1 base, with 13 bases left in between. CDR3 DNA sequence: TGTGCCAGCTCACCCCGGGACTCCACATCCTACGAGCAGTACTTC. Its translation is CASSPRDSTSYEQYF.

This chain joins TRBV19 and TRBJ1-1; tentatively, D is TRBD1 (5 bases). The CDR3 has 14 amino acids. The V gene's germline CDR1 is LNHDA and CDR2 SQIVND (reference sequence). V was cut by 0 bases and J by 5 bases, with 10 bases left in between. CDR3 amino acids: CASSIDQGWTEAFF. In DNA form, the CDR3 reads TGTGCCAGTAGTATAGATCAGGGTTGGACTGAAGCTTTCTTT.

The V gene is TRBV5-6, the J gene TRBJ2-4, with 8 bases lining up with TRBD1. The CDR3 has 15 amino acids. The germline CDR1 and CDR2 sequences are SGHDT and YYEEEE. With 3 bases clipped from V and 8 bases from J, the junction kept 10 bases outside the gene matches. For the CDR3, the DNA is TGTGCCAGCAGCTCGCTGACAGGGGCGCAACACATTCAGTACTTC. This gives the protein CASSSLTGAQHIQYF. The full variable domain, rest sourced from reference TRBV5-6 and TRBJ2-4, is DAGVTQSPTHLIKTRGQQVTLRCSPKSGHDTVSWYQQALGQGPQFIFQYYEEEERQRGNFPDRFSGHQFPNYSSELNVNALLLGDSALYLCASSSLTGAQHIQYFGAGTRLSVL.

The J gene is TRBJ1-2, the V gene TRBV7-2; D is uncertain. This CDR3 has 13 amino acids. Germline V gene sequence: CDR1 SGHTA, CDR2 FQGNSA. V was clipped by 0 bases and J by 12 bases, with 14 bases between them. The CDR3 nucleotides are TGTGCCAGCAGCTTAGCCCCGAATTTGGGTAACACCTTC. Its translation: CASSLAPNLGNTF.

This sequence joins TRBV4-1 and TRBJ2-7; 7 nucleotides agree with TRBD1. Trimming removed 4 bases from V and 4 bases from J; junction bases left unmatched: 4. This CDR3 contains 13 residues. Germline V gene sequence: CDR1 MGHRA, CDR2 YSYEKL. CDR3 region: CASSPRTGYEQYF. CDR3 nucleotide sequence: TGCGCCAGCAGCCCCCGGACAGGTTACGAGCAGTACTTC.